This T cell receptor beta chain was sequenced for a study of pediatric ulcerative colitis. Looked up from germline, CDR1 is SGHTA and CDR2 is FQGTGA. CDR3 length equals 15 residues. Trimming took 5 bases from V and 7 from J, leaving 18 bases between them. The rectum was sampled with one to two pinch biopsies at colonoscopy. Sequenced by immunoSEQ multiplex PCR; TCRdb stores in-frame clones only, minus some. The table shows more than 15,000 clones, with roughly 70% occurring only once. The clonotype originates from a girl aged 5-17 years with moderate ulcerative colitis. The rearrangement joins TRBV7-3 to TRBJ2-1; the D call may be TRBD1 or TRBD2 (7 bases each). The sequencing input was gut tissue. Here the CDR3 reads CASSNPGRGHNEQFF. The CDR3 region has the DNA TGTGCCAGCAGCAACCCGGGGAGGGGGCATAATGAGCAGTTCTTC.